A selection of T cell receptor beta chains follows, all from one sample in a study of blood T cell repertoires in COVID-19. Method: immunoSEQ multiplex PCR; TCRdb's copy keeps in-frame clones and lacks some. The sample lists approximately 210,000 clones, around four fifths occurring once. Source material: PBMCs or T cells enriched from blood (not recorded which). The origin of the receptors is a man between 35 and 55 years old who had recovered from COVID-19. The CDR3 runs from the conserved cysteine through the conserved F or W. A D gene is named only where the DNA matches it firmly. Rows give clone size only sometimes, using once, few, many, or a class for an expanded clone.

>.|once|TRBJ1-6|TRBV18
TGTGCCAGCTCACCCGAGATGAATCTTTCACCCCTCCACTTT
CASSPEMNLSPLHF
>.|.|TRBJ2-5|TRBV9
TGTGCCAGCAGCCCCGGCGGACTGTACCAAGAGACCCAGTACTTC
CASSPGGLYQETQYF
>.|.|TRBJ2-7|TRBV5-6
TGTGCCAGCAGCTCAGGGGATCCCTACGAGCAGTACTTC
CASSSGDPYEQYF
>.|.|TRBJ1-1|TRBV27
TGTGCCAGCAGTTCCAACTACGGGAACACTGAAGCTTTCTTT
CASSSNYGNTEAFF
>TRBD2|.|TRBJ2-5|TRBV11-2
TGTGCCAGCAGCTACCTTGGACTAGCTGAAATCCAAGAGACCCAGTACTTC
CASSYLGLAEIQETQYF
>TRBD1|.|TRBJ2-2|TRBV2
TGTGCCAGCAACCGGGACAGGGAGATCACCGGGGAGCTGTTTTTT
CASNRDREITGELFF
>.|few|TRBJ2-1|TRBV11-2
TGTGCCAGCAGCTTAGAGGTTAGCCCTACAGGTATTGAGCAGTTCTTC
CASSLEVSPTGIEQFF
>.|.|TRBJ1-1|TRBV20-1
TGCAGTGCTAGTCGCTGGATGGGCATCCCCATGAACACTGAAGCTTTCTTT
CSASRWMGIPMNTEAFF
>TRBD1|.|TRBJ2-7|TRBV11-2
TGTGCCAGCAGCTTAGGGACAGGCGGTGGGTACGAGCAGTACTTC
CASSLGTGGGYEQYF
>.|.|TRBJ1-2|TRBV6-1
TGTGCCAGCAGTGAAGGATGGGGGGACCCGAGTGGCTACACCTTC
CASSEGWGDPSGYTF
>.|.|TRBJ1-2|TRBV18
TGTGCCAGCTCACCAGGGCACTCCAACTATGGCTACACCTTC
CASSPGHSNYGYTF